The clone carrying this TCR beta chain was observed many times. HTBI primers from iRepertoire and Arm-PCR of CDR3 regions yielded the TCR beta libraries. TCRdb reanalysed the multiplex PCR reads using MiXCR and keeps one entry per CDR3 protein. The repertoire consists of about 430,000 distinct CDR3 sequences, with about 15% occurring once and the leading ten covering under 9%. The sample originates from a study of regulatory T cells in long-lasting Graves disease. The time point is: newly diagnosed GD, antithyroid drugs for less than 3 months. From PBMCs, RNA was extracted and then used to make the TCR library. Germline assignment: CDR1 SQVTM and CDR2 ANQGSEA. Trimming pared 2 bases from V and 4 bases from J, leaving 17 bases between. CDR3 length: 15 amino acids. The data were also submitted as part of a second study, on T cells in Graves' hyperthyroidism and ophthalmopathy.

The sequences come from peripheral blood mononuclear cells (PBMCs), collected at new diagnosis, from a patient treated with antithyroid drugs. The clonotype originates from a woman aged 40 to 50 with Graves disease. The chain carries TRBV29-1 and TRBJ1-1; D remains ambiguous. CDR3 DNA sequence: TGCAGCGTTGAATTCCCGGATTCGAGGGTCACTGAAGCTTTCTTT. Amino acid sequence: CSVEFPDSRVTEAFF.